This TCR beta chain emerged from a study of cytomegalovirus exposure and HLA in healthy donors. The CDR3 is 15 amino acids. The V and J ends lost 6 bases and 0 bases, in that order; junction bases with no gene match: 4. CDR1 and CDR2 from the germline V gene are SNHLY and FYNNEI. Study-wide findings and caveats: For most TCR beta V segments, an earlier analysis put the productive rate at about 87% or about 30% of the time. Reports indicated that the classifier achieved high specificity and sensitivity in diagnosing cytomegalovirus status.

In the PCR, 60 Vbeta and 13 Jbeta primers were used. TCRdb's table, derived via immunoSEQ multiplex PCR, lists solely in-frame clones and lacks some. The table shows about 110,000 clones, with roughly 73% occurring only once. On this clone itself: As yet, its antigen is unknown.

The receptor was isolated from a woman in her twenties or thirties in good health and CMV-seronegative. The rearrangement uses TRBV2 and TRBJ2-7; 11 nucleotides align to TRBD2. Sequencing was performed on PBMCs. CDR3 sequence (DNA): TGTGCCAGCAGGTTGACTAGCGGGGCCTCCTACGAGCAGTACTTC. Translated: CASRLTSGASYEQYF.